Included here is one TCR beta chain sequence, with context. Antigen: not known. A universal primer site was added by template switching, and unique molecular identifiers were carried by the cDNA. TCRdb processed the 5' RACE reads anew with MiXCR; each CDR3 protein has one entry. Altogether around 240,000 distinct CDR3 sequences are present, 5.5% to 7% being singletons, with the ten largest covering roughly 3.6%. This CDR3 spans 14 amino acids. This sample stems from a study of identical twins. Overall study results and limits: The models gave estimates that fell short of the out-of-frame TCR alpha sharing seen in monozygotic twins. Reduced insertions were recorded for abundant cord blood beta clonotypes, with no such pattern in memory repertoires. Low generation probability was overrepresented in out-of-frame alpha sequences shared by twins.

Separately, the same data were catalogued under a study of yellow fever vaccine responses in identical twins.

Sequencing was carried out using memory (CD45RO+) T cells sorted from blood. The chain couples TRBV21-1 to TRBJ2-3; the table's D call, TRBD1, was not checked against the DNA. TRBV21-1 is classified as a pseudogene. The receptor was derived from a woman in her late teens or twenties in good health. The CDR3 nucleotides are TGTGCCAGCCGGGGTGGACATGAGGCAGATACGCAGTATTTT. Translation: CASRGGHEADTQYF.